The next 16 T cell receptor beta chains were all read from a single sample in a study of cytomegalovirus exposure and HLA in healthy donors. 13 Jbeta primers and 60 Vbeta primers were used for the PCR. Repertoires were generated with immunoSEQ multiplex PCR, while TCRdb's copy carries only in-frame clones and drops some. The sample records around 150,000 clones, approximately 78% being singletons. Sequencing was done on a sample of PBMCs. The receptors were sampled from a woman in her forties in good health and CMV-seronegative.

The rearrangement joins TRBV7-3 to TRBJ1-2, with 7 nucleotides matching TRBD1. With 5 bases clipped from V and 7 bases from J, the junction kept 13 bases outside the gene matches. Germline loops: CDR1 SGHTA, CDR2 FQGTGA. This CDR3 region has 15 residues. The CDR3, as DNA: TGTGCCAGCAGCCCCCAACCAGGGGGGCCCGCTGGCTACACCTTC. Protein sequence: CASSPQPGGPAGYTF.

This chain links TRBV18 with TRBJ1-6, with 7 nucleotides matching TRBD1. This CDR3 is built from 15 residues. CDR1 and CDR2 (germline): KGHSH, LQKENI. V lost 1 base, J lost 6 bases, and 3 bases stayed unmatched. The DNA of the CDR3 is TGTGCCAGCTCACCACAACAGGGGCCTAATTCACCCCTCCACTTT. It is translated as CASSPQQGPNSPLHF.

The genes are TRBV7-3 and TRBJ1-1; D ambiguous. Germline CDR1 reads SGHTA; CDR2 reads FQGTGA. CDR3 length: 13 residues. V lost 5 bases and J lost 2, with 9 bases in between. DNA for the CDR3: TGTGCCAGCAGCGATACAGTAAACACTGAAGCTTTCTTT. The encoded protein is CASSDTVNTEAFF.

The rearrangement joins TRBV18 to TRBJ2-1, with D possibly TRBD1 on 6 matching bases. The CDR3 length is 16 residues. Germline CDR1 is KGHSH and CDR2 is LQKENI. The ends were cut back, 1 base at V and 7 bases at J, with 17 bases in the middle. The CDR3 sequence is CASSPQLAGVGNEQFF. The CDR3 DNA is TGTGCCAGCTCACCACAGTTAGCAGGGGTAGGGAATGAGCAGTTCTTC.

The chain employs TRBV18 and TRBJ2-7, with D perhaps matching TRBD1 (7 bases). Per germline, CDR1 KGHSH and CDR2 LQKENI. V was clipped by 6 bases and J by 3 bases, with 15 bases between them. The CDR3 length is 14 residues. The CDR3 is CASSPDREVYEQYF. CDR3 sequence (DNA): TGTGCCAGCTCCCCCGACAGGGAGGTCTACGAGCAGTACTTC.

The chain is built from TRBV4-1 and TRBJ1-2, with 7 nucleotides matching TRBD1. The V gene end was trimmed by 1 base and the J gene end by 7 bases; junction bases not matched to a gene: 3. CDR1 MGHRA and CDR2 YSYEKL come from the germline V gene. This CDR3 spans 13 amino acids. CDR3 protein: CASSQGNRGGYTF. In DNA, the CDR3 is TGCGCCAGCAGCCAAGGCAACAGGGGTGGCTACACCTTC.

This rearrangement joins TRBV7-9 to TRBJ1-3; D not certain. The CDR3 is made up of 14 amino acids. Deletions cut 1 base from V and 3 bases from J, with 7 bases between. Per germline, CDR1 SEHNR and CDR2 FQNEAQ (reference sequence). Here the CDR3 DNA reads TGTGCCAGCAGCTTAGAGGCAGGTGGAAACACCATATATTTT. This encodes CASSLEAGGNTIYF.

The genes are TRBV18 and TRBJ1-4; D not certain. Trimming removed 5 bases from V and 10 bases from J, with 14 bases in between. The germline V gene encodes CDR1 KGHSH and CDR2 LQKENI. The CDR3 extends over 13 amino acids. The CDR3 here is CASSTERGAKLFF. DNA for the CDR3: TGTGCCAGCTCAACGGAGCGTGGCGCAAAACTGTTTTTT.

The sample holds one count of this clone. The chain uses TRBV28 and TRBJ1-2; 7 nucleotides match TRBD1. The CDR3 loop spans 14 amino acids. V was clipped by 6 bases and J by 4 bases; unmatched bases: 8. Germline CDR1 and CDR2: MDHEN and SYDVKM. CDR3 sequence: CASRLPDRAYGYTF. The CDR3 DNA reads TGTGCCAGCAGGTTGCCCGACAGGGCCTATGGCTACACCTTC.

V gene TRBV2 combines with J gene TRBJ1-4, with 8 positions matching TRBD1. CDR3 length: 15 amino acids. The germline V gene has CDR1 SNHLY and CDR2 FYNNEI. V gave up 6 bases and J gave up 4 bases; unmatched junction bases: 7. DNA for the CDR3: TGTGCCAGCAGGAACAGGGGGATACATAATGAAAAACTGTTTTTT. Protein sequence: CASRNRGIHNEKLFF.

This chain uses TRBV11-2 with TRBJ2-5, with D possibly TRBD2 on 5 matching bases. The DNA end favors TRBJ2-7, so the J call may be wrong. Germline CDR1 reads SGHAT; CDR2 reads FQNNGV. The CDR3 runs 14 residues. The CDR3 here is CASTGNGDSYEQYF. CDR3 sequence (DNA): TGTGCCAGCACCGGAAACGGGGACTCCTACGAGCAGTACTTC.

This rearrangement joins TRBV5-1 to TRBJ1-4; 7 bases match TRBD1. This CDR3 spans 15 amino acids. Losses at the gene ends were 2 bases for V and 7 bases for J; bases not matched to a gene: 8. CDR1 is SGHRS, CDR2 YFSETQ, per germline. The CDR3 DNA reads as TGCGCCAGCAGCTTTTCCGGGACAGAGGCTGAAAAACTGTTTTTT. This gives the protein CASSFSGTEAEKLFF.

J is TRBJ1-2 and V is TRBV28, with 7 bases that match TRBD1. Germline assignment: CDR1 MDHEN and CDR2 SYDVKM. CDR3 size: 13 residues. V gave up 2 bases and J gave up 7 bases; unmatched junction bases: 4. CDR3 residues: CASSLGTVPGYTF. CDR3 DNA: TGTGCCAGCAGTTTAGGGACAGTACCTGGCTACACCTTC.

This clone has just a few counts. CDR3 amino acids: CASSSQGDAGGVEAFF. Here the CDR3 DNA reads TGTGCCAGCAGCTCCCAAGGAGACGCCGGCGGGGTTGAAGCTTTCTTT. This rearrangement joins TRBV9 to TRBJ1-1, with D unclear. Germline V gene sequence: CDR1 SGDLS, CDR2 YYNGEE. The CDR3 loop spans 16 amino acids. V lost 4 bases and J 7 bases, leaving 23 bases between the germline ends.

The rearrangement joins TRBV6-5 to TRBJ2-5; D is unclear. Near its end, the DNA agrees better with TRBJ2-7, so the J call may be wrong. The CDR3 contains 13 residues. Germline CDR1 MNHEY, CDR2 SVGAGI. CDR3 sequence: CASSYSSDYEQYF. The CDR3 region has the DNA TGTGCCAGCAGTTACTCTTCGGACTACGAGCAGTACTTC.

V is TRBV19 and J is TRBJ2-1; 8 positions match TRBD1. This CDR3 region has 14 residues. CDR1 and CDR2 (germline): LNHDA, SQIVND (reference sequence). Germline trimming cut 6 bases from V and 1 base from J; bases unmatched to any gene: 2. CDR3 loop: CASRQGGSYNEQFF. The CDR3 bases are TGTGCCAGTAGACAGGGGGGATCCTACAATGAGCAGTTCTTC.